Listed below are T cell receptor beta chains from one sample, sequenced in a study of blood T cells in healthy people across ages. Using its own MiXCR run on the 5' RACE reads, TCRdb lists one record per CDR3 protein. Here the sample spans around 1,100,000 distinct CDR3 sequences, roughly two fifths being singletons. What was sequenced was blood. The source is a man aged 18 to 35 in good health. The CDR3 runs from the conserved cysteine through the conserved F or W. The order of the fields is V gene, J gene, clone size, D gene, CDR3 protein, CDR3 DNA. The D gene is left open where the match is weak. Only part of the rows carry a size: once, few, many, or a class if the clone is expanded.

TRBV7-9	TRBJ2-5	NA	NA	CASSLIGTRGTQYF	TGTGCCAGCAGCTTAATCGGGACAAGGGGGACCCAGTACTTC
TRBV6-2/TRBV6-3	TRBJ2-3	NA	NA	CASSRQAQSTDTQYF	TGTGCCAGCAGCCGCCAAGCACAATCCACAGATACGCAGTATTTT
TRBV6-2/TRBV6-3	TRBJ2-7	NA	NA	CASSYSLALSSYEQYF	TGTGCCAGCAGTTACTCGCTAGCCCTGAGCTCCTACGAGCAGTACTTC
TRBV2	TRBJ1-1	few	NA	CASSVTSRNTEAFF	TGTGCCAGCAGTGTGACATCGAGGAACACTGAAGCTTTCTTT
TRBV7-2	TRBJ2-1	NA	NA	CASGLGGGKSSYNEQFF	TGTGCCAGCGGCTTAGGGGGGGGCAAGAGCTCCTACAATGAGCAGTTCTTC
TRBV9	TRBJ2-3	few	TRBD1	CASGGGTGLDTQYF	TGTGCCAGCGGAGGAGGGACAGGGTTAGATACGCAGTATTTT
TRBV20-1	TRBJ2-1	few	NA	CSASNQIQSNEQFF	TGCAGTGCTAGCAACCAAATTCAATCTAATGAGCAGTTCTTC
TRBV5-1	TRBJ1-1	few	NA	CASSSSIGTPTREAFF	TGCGCCAGCAGCTCGTCAATTGGGACCCCAACCCGTGAAGCTTTCTTT
TRBV4-3	TRBJ1-5	once	TRBD1	CASSQYTGDNQPQHF	TGCGCCAGCAGCCAATATACAGGGGACAATCAGCCCCAGCATTTT
TRBV28	TRBJ2-1	few	NA	CASSADLDNEQFF	TGTGCCAGCAGTGCGGACTTGGATAATGAGCAGTTCTTC
TRBV10-3	TRBJ2-7	NA	NA	CATRTDRDYEQYF	TGTGCCACGCGAACGGACAGAGACTACGAGCAGTACTTC
TRBV28	TRBJ2-1	few	TRBD1	CASSRTGNYNEQFF	TGTGCCAGCAGTCGGACAGGGAATTACAATGAGCAGTTCTTC
TRBV6-2/TRBV6-3	TRBJ1-5	NA	NA	CASSYPGFNQPQHF	TGTGCCAGCAGTTACCCAGGATTCAATCAGCCCCAGCATTTT
TRBV7-2	TRBJ2-1	NA	NA	CASSLAKRNEQFF	TGTGCCAGCAGCTTAGCGAAGAGGAATGAGCAGTTCTTC
TRBV7-2	TRBJ1-1	few	TRBD1	CASSFFPGQGANTEAFF	TGTGCCAGCAGCTTCTTCCCGGGACAGGGGGCGAACACTGAAGCTTTCTTT
TRBV5-1	TRBJ1-4	few	NA	CASSLTVTATNEKLFF	TGCGCCAGCAGCTTGACGGTCACAGCAACTAATGAAAAACTGTTTTTT
TRBV9	TRBJ2-1	NA	NA	CASSVGTGFYEQFF	TGTGCCAGCAGCGTAGGGACGGGGTTCTACGAGCAGTTCTTC
TRBV6-6	TRBJ1-1	many	NA	CASSLAPSINTEAFF	TGTGCCAGCAGCCTTGCCCCCAGTATTAACACTGAAGCTTTCTTT
TRBV12-3/TRBV12-4	TRBJ2-7	NA	NA	CASSLTGLYEQYF	TGTGCCAGCAGTTTGACAGGCCTCTACGAGCAGTACTTC
TRBV29-1	TRBJ1-4	few	NA	CSAGRDNEKLFF	TGCAGCGCGGGACGGGATAATGAAAAACTGTTTTTT
TRBV4-3	TRBJ2-3	few	NA	CASSQDGVGNIVTDTQYF	TGCGCCAGCAGCCAAGATGGGGTGGGTAACATAGTTACAGATACGCAGTATTTT
TRBV4-2	TRBJ2-3	NA	TRBD2	CASSQEAGGRTDTQYF	TGTGCCAGCAGCCAAGAAGCGGGGGGGCGAACAGATACGCAGTATTTT
TRBV7-9	TRBJ1-1	few	NA	CASSFNLGLDTEAFF	TGTGCCAGCAGCTTTAATTTGGGGCTGGACACTGAAGCTTTCTTT
TRBV5-1	TRBJ2-1	NA	TRBD1	CASSYPRDRPNNEQFF	TGCGCCAGCAGCTACCCCCGGGACAGGCCCAACAATGAGCAGTTCTTC
TRBV4-1	TRBJ2-5	few	TRBD2	CASSQVTSGGSETQYF	TGCGCCAGCAGCCAAGTGACTAGCGGGGGTTCAGAGACCCAGTACTTC
TRBV14	TRBJ1-2	NA	NA	CASSQDRGFARGVDYGYTF	TGTGCCAGCAGCCAAGATCGGGGTTTCGCCCGGGGAGTCGATTATGGCTACACCTTC